The following is a T cell receptor beta chain sequence with its context. This clone was found once. No antigen is known for it. Base qualities are not provided; no much larger clone lies one nucleotide away. This specimen belongs to a study of cytomegalovirus exposure and HLA in healthy donors (dated by TCRdb to between 2016 and 2019). Describing the broader study: An earlier analysis of more than 550 of the donors reported about 300 Gb of sequence data and around 120 million unique TCR beta sequences obtained from approximately 180 million T cells. In a later genetic analysis, genome-wide SNP genotypes for about three fifths of the roughly 670 donors were used, and that subset was treated as a discovery cohort. The later analysis used no new phenotypic data to find candidate immune exposures, relying instead on TCR beta sequences and their occurrence across donors. The study profiled the T cell repertoires of around 700 subjects by immunosequencing and related them to cytomegalovirus serostatus. Because of strong linkage in the cohort, a handful of DR-DQ haplotypes were treated as single units for association and clustering. All discovery cohort repertoires had been generated on a single sequencing platform. The genetic ancestry cluster associated with self-reported Caucasian donors included about 84% of the approximately 430 genotyped donors. HLA typing included class I and class II loci at four-digit resolution. An early release that covered some 630 HLA-typed donors contained about 300 gigabases of sequencing data and about 93 million unique TCR sequences. A separate validation cohort of 90 to 150 different subjects was used in addition to the approximately 670-subject first cohort. Among 398 genotyped donors of the cohort, an average of about 240,000 unique TCR beta nucleotide sequences were sequenced per donor, around a sixth of them non-productive. In an earlier analysis of roughly 600 of the donors, high-throughput TCR beta sequencing was used to judge whether each TCR beta V gene segment behaved as functional or pseudogenic. To study patterns of TCR occurrence, a later analysis re-analyzed previously published TCR beta repertoires from 650 to 750 donors and added high-resolution HLA genotyping. To predict cytomegalovirus infection status, the study brought together high-throughput TCR immunosequencing, statistical association of individual TCRs with disease status, and machine learning. The number of typed donors differed by locus: about 629-630 for A, B, C, DRB1 and DQB1; 500 to 550 for DQA1; 606 for DPA1; and 400 to 480 for DPB1. Donor age, sex, ethnicity and CMV serostatus were compiled alongside the repertoire data. The aim of the study was to test whether cataloging public T cell receptors could identify signatures of past pathogen exposure. The study at large found these results: According to a later analysis, most CMV-associated TCR beta chains appeared to be HLA-restricted, and the HLA associations seemed to be driven largely by CMV exposure. The presence/absence analyses assumed that sequencing depth was roughly uniform across donors, and that assumption may not be true. In a later analysis, HLA-associated TCR beta chains were found to be more clonally expanded and to have lower generation probabilities than equally common non-associated chains. A cluster of highly shared sequence variants was judged likely to be a technical artifact of the sequencing pipeline. Because HLA typing was unavailable for some donors at each locus, only the typed subset was used in association tests. A later analysis associated around 16,000 TCR beta sequences with specific HLA alleles at a false discovery rate of 0.05. In a later analysis, several top co-occurrence clusters were reported to appear linked to parvovirus B19, influenza, CMV and Epstein-Barr virus. When HLA alleles, especially DR and DQ, strongly co-occurred, TCR associations were difficult to assign to individual alleles. The study gave a list of 150 to 200 TCR beta chains associated with cytomegalovirus. Most TCR sequences were seen in very few donors, while some public TCRs were found in many individuals. In an earlier analysis of more than 450 of the donors, most TCR beta V segments were observed in productive rearrangements about 90% or about 30% of the time, broadly matching IMGT annotations. Immune exposure information for the cohort was limited to CMV serostatus. Correlated functional status among segregating V segments might reflect linkage disequilibrium, but an unknown experimental factor could not be ruled out. The classifier was reported to diagnose cytomegalovirus status with high specificity and sensitivity in both the original and validation cohorts. According to the authors, the approach could potentially be generalized to other disease states and immunological phenotypes. In this cohort, only TCR beta chains were sequenced, and detectable features were limited by the absence of alpha or paired-chain data. The 87-base-pair reads could not distinguish some IMGT-functional V segments, including TRBV6-2 and TRBV6-3, so those segments were excluded. In vitro tests confirmed that a few of the cytomegalovirus-associated TCR beta chains recognize cytomegalovirus antigens. Over 15 rarely observed V segments, including chromosome 9 orphons, were excluded from the earlier analysis of several hundred of the donors because counts were too low. A later genetic analysis reported fewer N-insertions in productive TCRs among donors in an Asian-associated ancestry cluster than the roughly 720-donor mean. A further reported finding was that TCR beta sequences accurately predicted the HLA-A and HLA-B alleles for most subjects in the first cohort. A later genetic analysis associated a missense DCLRE1C variant with V-gene and J-gene trimming of TCR beta chains, and an independent cohort replicated the association. According to a later analysis, TCR association rates differed among HLA loci, with DRB1 alleles showing the most associated TCRs and HLA-C alleles showing the fewest.

The cohort comprised some 700 healthy bone marrow donors. All cohort members were sampled while nominally healthy, although unrecorded immune exposures were likely present. The donor was CMV seronegative and belonged to the group of 350 to 400 seronegative cohort members. Every donor gave a peripheral blood sample, and the peripheral blood mononuclear cells from that sample were used for TCR beta sequencing. The Qiagen DNeasy Blood Extraction Kit was used to extract genomic DNA from the blood cell samples. The method was the immunoSEQ multiplex PCR assay. The multiplex PCR relied on a mix of 60 forward primers for TCR Vbeta segments and 13 reverse primers for TCR Jbeta segments. A multiplex PCR assay on genomic DNA amplified the CDR3 region of rearranged TCR beta genes. The Illumina HiSeq System was used to sequence the amplified TCR beta libraries as 87-base-pair reads. In the original analysis: A later analysis tallied around 82 million unique TCR beta chains across the 700 or so repertoires, and some 10 million of those chains were shared by two or more donors. To remove PCR and sequencing errors, raw reads were error-corrected and collapsed into unique sequences using a nearest-neighbor algorithm that merged closely related sequences. CDR3 sequences were aligned to IMGT reference sequences to assign V, D and J gene segments. For a sequence to be retained, a match of at least six nucleotides to both a V gene segment and a J gene segment was required. A rearrangement was called productive if the CDR3 had no stop codons and remained in frame with V and J, and every other rearrangement was called non-productive. CDR3 was defined according to IMGT convention as the region running from the second conserved V-encoded cysteine to the conserved J-encoded phenylalanine. Sequences without an unambiguous match to a single V gene segment were excluded from the earlier analysis of 500 to 700 of the donors. In an earlier analysis of some 590 of the donors, a V segment was called functional when productive rearrangements were above 56.7%, and segregating when the standard deviation between donors exceeded 5%. A statistical classification framework was developed to diagnose cytomegalovirus status using the catalog of TCR beta chain sequences. V and J gene assignment, in a later analysis, came from comparing TCR nucleotide sequences with IMGT/GENE-DB human TR gene sequences. Using the TCRdist pipeline, a later analysis assigned CDR3 sequences along with most-parsimonious VDJ recombination scenarios. In a later analysis, every TCR beta chain was defined by the combination of its CDR3 amino acid sequence and its V-gene family, and reads without a unique V-gene family were dropped. To address suspected cross-contamination and a sequencing artifact, a later analysis removed several hundred highly shared, low-generation-probability nucleotide sequences. For each public chain, a later analysis derived a clonal expansion index from normalized ranks of inferred template counts within each repertoire. In a later analysis, generation probabilities were computed with a VDJ recombination model fitted to out-of-frame rearrangements, and the resulting probabilities were checked against IGoR. Hypergeometric tests were used in a later analysis to score TCR-TCR, TCR-HLA and TCR-CMV co-occurrence, with a repertoire-size bias correction applied to the TCR pairs. To estimate false discovery rates, a later analysis permuted the HLA or CMV assignments 20 times. In a later analysis, co-occurring TCRs were grouped with DBSCAN, and TCRdist sequence similarity was added when clustering was performed within HLA-allele-positive subsets. Repertoires with fewer than 30,000 or more than 120,000 public chains, plus five repertoires with anomalous nucleotide sharing, were excluded from co-occurrence clustering. Not all clones reach the TCRdb copy of this immuneACCESS table, which keeps in-frame sequences only. Checked studies attribute under half of the gap to unresolved V genes and leave the rest unexplained. V and J calls and clone size come straight from that table; D and trimming were deduced from the DNA. The sample table holds 200,000 to 250,000 clones, of which 80% to 90% were seen once. Of the sample, over 0.95% is held by the ten largest clones.

Trimming accounts for 5 bases at V and 9 bases at J, while the number of junction bases matched to no gene is 9. The CDR3 numbers 13 residues from cysteine through phenylalanine. Only CDR3 DNA is held: 39 bases, read in frame from base 1. Per the germline V gene (reference sequence), GTSNPN is the CDR1 and SVGIG is the CDR2. Recombination connected TRBV30 to TRBJ2-1; 8 of the junction bases match TRBD2. The sequencing sample was made of PBMCs. The sequence derives from a woman aged 18-29 years in good health and CMV-seronegative. CDR3 loop: CAWGLAALSEQFF. The sequenced DNA: TGTGCCTGGGGACTAGCTGCCCTCAGTGAGCAGTTCTTC.